The 24 T cell receptor beta chains listed next were all sequenced from one sample in a study of blood T cell repertoires in COVID-19. Clones were sequenced by immunoSEQ multiplex PCR, and TCRdb holds only the in-frame ones, with some missing. The sample yields some 200,000 clones, around 80% seen once. The sample was peripheral blood. These receptors were obtained from a human donor with acute or convalescent COVID-19. The donor label of this sample is uncertain.

The chain joins TRBV4-2 to TRBJ2-1, with 9 bases matching TRBD2. Trimming at V came to 1 base and at J to 12 bases, leaving 1 base not matched to a gene. CDR1 and CDR2 (germline): LGHNA, YNFKEQ. The CDR3 has 12 amino acids. The CDR3, as DNA: TGTGCCAGCAGCCAAGCTAGCGGGACGCAGTTCTTC. As protein: CASSQASGTQFF.

V and J are TRBV5-6 and TRBJ2-5, with D possibly being TRBD1 (5 bases). This CDR3 is built from 13 residues. Trimming took 0 bases from V and 2 from J, leaving 5 bases between them. Per germline, CDR1 SGHDT and CDR2 YYEEEE. CDR3 residues: CASSLGQQETQYF. The CDR3 DNA sequence: TGTGCCAGCAGCTTGGGACAGCAAGAGACCCAGTACTTC.

J is TRBJ2-7 and V is TRBV11-3; possibly TRBD2 for D (5 bases). Germline V lookup: CDR1 SGHNT, CDR2 YENEEA. The CDR3 consists of 18 residues. Trimming pared 2 bases from V and 2 bases from J, leaving 22 bases between. DNA of the CDR3: TGTGCCAGCAGCTTAACGGCTAGCTGGAAAACTGACACCTACGAGCAGTACTTC. Translated, it gives CASSLTASWKTDTYEQYF.

This chain's CDR3 is CASSLMDWRVGVEQYF. The CDR3 DNA follows: TGTGCCAGCAGCCTCATGGACTGGAGGGTCGGCGTTGAGCAGTACTTC. The V and J genes are TRBV7-2 and TRBJ2-7; possibly TRBD2 for D (6 bases). This CDR3 region has 16 residues. Germline values: CDR1 SGHTA, CDR2 FQGNSA. Trimming stripped 5 bases from V and 7 bases from J, with 24 bases between.

The genes are TRBV7-2 and TRBJ1-5, with D maybe TRBD1 (5 bases). There are 16 residues in the CDR3. The germline gives CDR1 SGHTA, CDR2 FQGNSA. The V end lost 1 base, the J end lost 3 bases, and 13 bases lay between the germline ends. CDR3 loop: CASSLGGTGNNQPQHF. The CDR3 nucleotides are TGTGCCAGCAGCTTAGGGGGAACAGGTAACAATCAGCCCCAGCATTTT.

This chain uses TRBV29-1 with TRBJ2-7, with D perhaps matching TRBD1 (5 bases). The germline gives CDR1 SQVTM, CDR2 ANQGSEA. Deletions cut 4 bases from V and 0 bases from J, with 10 bases between. The CDR3 runs to 13 residues. DNA for the CDR3: TGCAGCGTTGGATTGACAGACTCCTACGAGCAGTACTTC. This sequence encodes CSVGLTDSYEQYF.

The rearrangement joins TRBV5-1 to TRBJ2-1, with D perhaps matching TRBD2 (5 bases). The V gene lost 2 bases and the J gene lost 6 bases, with 9 bases spanning the gap. This CDR3 is built from 13 residues. Germline lookup yields CDR1 SGHRS and CDR2 YFSETQ. The CDR3 DNA is TGCGCCAGCAGCTTCTCAGCGGCCAATGAGCAGTTCTTC. This sequence encodes CASSFSAANEQFF.

The chain couples TRBV6-5 to TRBJ2-7; D is possibly TRBD1 (7 bases). CDR3 length: 14 residues. Germline V gives CDR1 MNHEY, CDR2 SVGAGI. Deletions cut 0 bases from V and 12 bases from J, with 18 bases between. The CDR3 protein is CASSYSGGQLPWYF. Written as DNA, the CDR3 is TGTGCCAGCAGTTACTCGGGGGGACAGCTACCCTGGTACTTC.

This chain connects TRBV7-3 to TRBJ2-1; D is undetermined. CDR1 is SGHTA, CDR2 FQGTGA, per germline. The CDR3 totals 15 residues. Trimming left V 1 base short and J 6 bases short, with 13 bases between. The CDR3: CASSLIGGPTNEQFF. Here the CDR3 DNA reads TGTGCCAGCAGCTTAATTGGCGGCCCGACCAATGAGCAGTTCTTC.

V and J are TRBV19 and TRBJ2-5; 8 bases align to TRBD1. This CDR3 contains 16 residues. The ends lost 2 bases at V and 5 bases at J; junction bases unmatched: 10. The germline CDR1 and CDR2 sequences are LNHDA and SQIVND (reference sequence). The CDR3 nucleotides read TGTGCCAGTAGTATATCGGCCCAGGGGGCAGGGGAGACCCAGTACTTC. Translating it yields CASSISAQGAGETQYF.

The V call is TRBV5-1, the J call TRBJ1-2, with 8 nucleotides matching TRBD1. V gave up 3 bases and J gave up 7 bases; unmatched junction bases: 8. The CDR3 is made up of 14 amino acids. Germline-derived CDR1 and CDR2 are SGHRS and YFSETQ. The CDR3 is CASSWDRPGSGYTF. As DNA, the CDR3 is TGCGCCAGCAGCTGGGACAGGCCTGGGAGTGGCTACACCTTC.

The chain recombines TRBV18 with TRBJ2-1, with 11 bases fitting TRBD2. With 0 bases clipped from V and 5 bases from J, the junction kept 9 bases outside the gene matches. The CDR3 runs to 18 residues. The germline CDR1 and CDR2 sequences are KGHSH and LQKENI. CDR3 DNA: TGTGCCAGCTCACCACCGGGGGCTAGCGGGAGGCGACACAATGAGCAGTTCTTC. It specifies CASSPPGASGRRHNEQFF. The complete variable domain, with remaining parts taken from reference TRBV18 and TRBJ2-1, reads NAGVMQNPRHLVRRRGQEARLRCSPMKGHSHVYWYRQLPEEGLKFMVYLQKENIIDESGMPKERFSAEFPKEGPSILRIQQVVRGDSAAYFCASSPPGASGRRHNEQFFGPGTRLTVL.

The chain has TRBV4-2 and TRBJ2-3; perhaps TRBD2 as D (6 bases). This CDR3 spans 16 amino acids. CDR1 is LGHNA and CDR2 is YNFKEQ in the germline V gene. V lost 4 bases and J 6 bases, leaving 20 bases between the germline ends. The CDR3 DNA is TGTGCCAGCAGCCGGACCGCGGGGAATAAGATGGATACGCAGTATTTT. This gives the protein CASSRTAGNKMDTQYF.

The chain carries TRBV11-1 and TRBJ1-1; 7 bases are shared with TRBD1. Looked up from germline, CDR1 is SGHAT and CDR2 is FQDESV (reference sequence). V shed 3 bases and J 3 bases; nucleotides not matched to a gene: 4. The CDR3 extends over 14 amino acids. CDR3 in amino acids: CASSFDRADTEAFF. The CDR3 coding sequence is TGTGCCAGCAGCTTCGACAGGGCGGACACTGAAGCTTTCTTT.

The chain joins TRBV30 to TRBJ2-1; no firm D call. The CDR3 has 11 amino acids. Per the germline V gene, CDR1 is GTSNPN and CDR2 is SVGIG (reference sequence). Trimming cost V 4 bases and J 4 bases, with 5 bases left between them. CDR3 region: CAWTVYNEQFF. As DNA, the CDR3 is TGTGCCTGGACCGTATACAATGAGCAGTTCTTC.

This chain uses TRBV18 with TRBJ1-5; 7 nucleotides align to TRBD1. Germline values: CDR1 KGHSH, CDR2 LQKENI. This CDR3 region has 13 residues. The trim removed 5 bases at V and 5 bases at J, leaving 3 bases unmatched. The CDR3 nucleotides read TGTGCCAGCTCAGACGACAGGGATCAGCCCCAGCATTTT. Translated, it gives CASSDDRDQPQHF.

This sequence joins TRBV29-1 and TRBJ2-3; 10 nucleotides match TRBD1. J gave up 3 bases and V 1 base, and 4 bases lay outside the gene matches. CDR3 length equals 15 residues. The germline V gene encodes CDR1 SQVTM and CDR2 ANQGSEA. CDR3 region: CSVEGGTGATDTQYF. In nucleotides, the CDR3 is TGCAGCGTTGAAGGAGGGACAGGGGCAACAGATACGCAGTATTTT.

This clone was counted between two and nine times. The CDR3 loop reads CAIKAGQGVADTQYF. In DNA, the CDR3 is TGTGCCATCAAGGCAGGACAGGGGGTTGCAGATACGCAGTATTTT. The J gene is TRBJ2-3, the V gene TRBV10-3; 10 nucleotides align to TRBD1. Germline V gene lookup returns CDR1 ENHRY and CDR2 SYGVKD. This CDR3 region has 15 residues. After removal of 7 bases from V and 4 bases from J, the junction contained 8 bases not matched to a gene.

The chain combines TRBV5-1 with TRBJ2-3, with 9 bases identical to TRBD1. The CDR3 is made up of 19 amino acids. Germline V CDR1 and CDR2: SGHRS, YFSETQ. V lost 2 bases, J lost 3 bases, and 16 bases stayed unmatched. CDR3: CASSFTSTGGVGRTDTQYF. The DNA for the CDR3 is TGCGCCAGCAGCTTTACCTCGACAGGGGGAGTGGGGAGAACAGATACGCAGTATTTT.

V usage is TRBV27 and J usage is TRBJ2-7; possible D gene TRBD2, 6 bases. CDR1 is MNHEY, CDR2 SMNVEV, per germline (reference sequence). V dropped 5 bases and J dropped 0 bases, with 14 bases sitting between them. This CDR3 has 15 amino acids. The CDR3 DNA sequence: TGTGCCAGCAGTGCTCGGGAGTCGGGCTCCTACGAGCAGTACTTC. It translates to CASSARESGSYEQYF.

This chain links TRBV28 with TRBJ1-4, with TRBD1 identical over 7 bases. The CDR3 contains 14 residues. The junction had 3 bases not matched to a gene; V was cut back by 6 bases and J by 2 bases. Per germline, CDR1 MDHEN and CDR2 SYDVKM. CDR3 loop: CASRSGGTNEKLFF. The CDR3 DNA sequence: TGTGCCAGCAGATCAGGGGGGACTAATGAAAAACTGTTTTTT.

The chain joins TRBV9 to TRBJ2-1; 8 bases align to TRBD2. Germline V gene data show CDR1 as SGDLS and CDR2 as YYNGEE. This CDR3 is built from 17 residues. The V segment lost 4 bases and the J segment 4 bases; nucleotides outside the gene matches: 13. Here the CDR3 reads CASSPGSSGNPYNEQFF. CDR3 bases: TGTGCCAGCAGCCCGGGGAGTAGCGGGAACCCTTACAATGAGCAGTTCTTC. Supplemented by reference TRBV9 and TRBJ2-1, the full variable domain reads DSGVTQTPKHLITATGQRVTLRCSPRSGDLSVYWYQQSLDQGLQFLIQYYNGEERAKGNILERFSAQQFPDLHSELNLSSLELGDSALYFCASSPGSSGNPYNEQFFGPGTRLTVL.

Only one count was recorded for this clone. The chain employs TRBV10-2 and TRBJ1-5; D perhaps matches TRBD1 (5 bases). There are 13 residues in the CDR3. Trimming removed 8 bases at V and 0 bases at J, with 8 bases between. Germline V lookup: CDR1 WSHSY, CDR2 SAAADI. CDR3 DNA sequence: TGCGCCAGCTCCCAGGGTAGCAATCAGCCCCAGCATTTT. As protein: CASSQGSNQPQHF.

This chain connects TRBV11-2 to TRBJ1-2; 9 bases align to TRBD1. J lost 4 bases, V lost 1 base, and 10 bases had no gene match. CDR3 length: 17 amino acids. Germline CDR1 SGHAT, CDR2 FQNNGV. The DNA of the CDR3 is TGTGCCAGCAGCTTAGGGCTTCCGGGACAGGGAAGCTATGGCTACACCTTC. Its translation: CASSLGLPGQGSYGYTF. The full variable domain, rest sourced from reference TRBV11-2 and TRBJ1-2, is EAGVAQSPRYKIIEKRQSVAFWCNPISGHATLYWYQQILGQGPKLLIQFQNNGVVDDSQLPKDRFSAERLKGVDSTLKIQPAKLEDSAVYLCASSLGLPGQGSYGYTFGSGTRLTVV.